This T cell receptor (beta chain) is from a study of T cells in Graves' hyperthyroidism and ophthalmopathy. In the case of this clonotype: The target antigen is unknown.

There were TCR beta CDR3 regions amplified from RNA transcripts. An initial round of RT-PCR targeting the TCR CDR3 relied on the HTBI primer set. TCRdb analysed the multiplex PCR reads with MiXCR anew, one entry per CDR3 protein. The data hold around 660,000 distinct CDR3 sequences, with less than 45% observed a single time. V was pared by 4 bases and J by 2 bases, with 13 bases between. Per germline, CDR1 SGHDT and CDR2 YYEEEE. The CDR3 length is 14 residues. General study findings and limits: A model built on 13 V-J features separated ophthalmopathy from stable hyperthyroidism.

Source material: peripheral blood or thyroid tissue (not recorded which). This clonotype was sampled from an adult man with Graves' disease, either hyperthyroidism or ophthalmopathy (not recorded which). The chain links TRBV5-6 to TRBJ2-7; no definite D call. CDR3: CASSAVGRTYEQYF. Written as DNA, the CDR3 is TGTGCCAGCAGCGCCGTGGGTAGGACCTACGAGCAGTACTTC.